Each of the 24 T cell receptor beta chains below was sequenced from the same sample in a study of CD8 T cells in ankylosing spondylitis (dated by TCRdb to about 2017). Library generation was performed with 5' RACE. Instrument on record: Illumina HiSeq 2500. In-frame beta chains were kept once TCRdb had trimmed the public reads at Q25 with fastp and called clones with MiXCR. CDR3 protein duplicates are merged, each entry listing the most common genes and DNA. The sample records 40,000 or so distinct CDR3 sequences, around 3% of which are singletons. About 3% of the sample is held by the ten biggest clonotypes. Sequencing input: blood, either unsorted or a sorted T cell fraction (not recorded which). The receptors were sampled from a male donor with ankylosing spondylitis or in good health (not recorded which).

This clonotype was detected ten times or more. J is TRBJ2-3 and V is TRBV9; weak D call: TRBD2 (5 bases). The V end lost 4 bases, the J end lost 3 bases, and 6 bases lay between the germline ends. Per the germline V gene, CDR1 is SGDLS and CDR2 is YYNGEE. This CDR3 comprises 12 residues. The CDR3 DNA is TGTGCCAGCAGCCGGGGAACAGATACGCAGTATTTT. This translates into CASSRGTDTQYF.

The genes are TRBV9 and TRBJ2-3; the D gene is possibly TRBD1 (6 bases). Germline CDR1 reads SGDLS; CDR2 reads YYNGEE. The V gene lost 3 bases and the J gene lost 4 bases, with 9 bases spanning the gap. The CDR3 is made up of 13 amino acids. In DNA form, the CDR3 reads TGTGCCAGCAGCGCTCCAGGGGCAGATACGCAGTATTTT. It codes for CASSAPGADTQYF.

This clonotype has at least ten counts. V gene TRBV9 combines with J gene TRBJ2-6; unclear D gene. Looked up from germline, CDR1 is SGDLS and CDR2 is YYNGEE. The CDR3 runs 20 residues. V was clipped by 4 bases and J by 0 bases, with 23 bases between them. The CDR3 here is CASSPLPTANTGSGANVLTF. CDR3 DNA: TGTGCCAGCAGCCCCCTCCCTACAGCAAACACTGGCTCTGGGGCCAACGTCCTGACTTTC.

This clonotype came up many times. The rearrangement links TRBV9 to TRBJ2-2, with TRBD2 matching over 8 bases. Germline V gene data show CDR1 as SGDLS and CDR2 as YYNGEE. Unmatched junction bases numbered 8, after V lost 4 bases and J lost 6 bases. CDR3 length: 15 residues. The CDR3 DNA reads TGTGCCAGCAGCCCTCGCCGGGAGGGGGCCGGGGAGCTGTTTTTT. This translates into CASSPRREGAGELFF.

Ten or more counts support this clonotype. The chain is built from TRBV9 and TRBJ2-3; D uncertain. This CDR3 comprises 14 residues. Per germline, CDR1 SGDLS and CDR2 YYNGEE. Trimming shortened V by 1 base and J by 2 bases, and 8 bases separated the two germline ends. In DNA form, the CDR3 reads TGTGCCAGCAGCGTAATGGGGTACACAGATACGCAGTATTTT. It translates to CASSVMGYTDTQYF.

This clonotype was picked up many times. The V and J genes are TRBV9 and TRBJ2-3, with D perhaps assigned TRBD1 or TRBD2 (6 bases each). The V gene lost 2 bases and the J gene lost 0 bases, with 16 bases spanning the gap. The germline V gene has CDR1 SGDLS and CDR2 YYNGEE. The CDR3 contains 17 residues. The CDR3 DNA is TGTGCCAGCAGCGTCGGCCCTTGGGGGGCTAGCACAGATACGCAGTATTTT. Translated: CASSVGPWGASTDTQYF.

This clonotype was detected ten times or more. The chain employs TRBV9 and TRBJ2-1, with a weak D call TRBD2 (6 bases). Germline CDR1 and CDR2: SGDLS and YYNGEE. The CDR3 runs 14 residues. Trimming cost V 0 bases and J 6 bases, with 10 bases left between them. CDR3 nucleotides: TGTGCCAGCAGCGTAGGGGGGGAGAGCAATGAGCAGTTCTTC. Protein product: CASSVGGESNEQFF. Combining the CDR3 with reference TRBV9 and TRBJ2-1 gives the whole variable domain DSGVTQTPKHLITATGQRVTLRCSPRSGDLSVYWYQQSLDQGLQFLIQYYNGEERAKGNILERFSAQQFPDLHSELNLSSLELGDSALYFCASSVGGESNEQFFGPGTRLTVL.

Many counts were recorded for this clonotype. CDR3 sequence (DNA): TGTGCCAGCAGCTTAGGGCAGGATCAGCCCCAGCATTTT. Translated: CASSLGQDQPQHF. The chain couples TRBV11-2 to TRBJ1-5, with D hard to call. Trimming took off 1 base at V and 5 bases at J, with 6 bases between the two ends. Germline values: CDR1 SGHAT, CDR2 FQNNGV. The CDR3 is made up of 13 amino acids.

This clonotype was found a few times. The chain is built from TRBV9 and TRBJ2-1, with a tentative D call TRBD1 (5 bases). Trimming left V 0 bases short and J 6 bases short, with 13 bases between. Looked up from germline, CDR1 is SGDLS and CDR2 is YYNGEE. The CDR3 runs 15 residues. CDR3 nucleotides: TGTGCCAGCAGCGTAGGTGCGGACACCTCCAATGAGCAGTTCTTC. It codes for CASSVGADTSNEQFF. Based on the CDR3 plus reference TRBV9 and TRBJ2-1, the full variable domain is DSGVTQTPKHLITATGQRVTLRCSPRSGDLSVYWYQQSLDQGLQFLIQYYNGEERAKGNILERFSAQQFPDLHSELNLSSLELGDSALYFCASSVGADTSNEQFFGPGTRLTVL.

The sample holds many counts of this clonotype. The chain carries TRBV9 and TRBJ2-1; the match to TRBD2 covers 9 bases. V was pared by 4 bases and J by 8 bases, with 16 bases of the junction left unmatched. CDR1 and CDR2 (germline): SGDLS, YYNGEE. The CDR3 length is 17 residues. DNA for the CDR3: TGTGCCAGCAGCTTCCTGGCGGGCGGGGGGGCCTCGGATGAGCAGTTCTTC. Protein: CASSFLAGGGASDEQFF.

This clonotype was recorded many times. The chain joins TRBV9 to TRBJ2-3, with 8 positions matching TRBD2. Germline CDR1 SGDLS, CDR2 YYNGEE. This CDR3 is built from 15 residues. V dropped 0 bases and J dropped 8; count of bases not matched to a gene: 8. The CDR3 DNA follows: TGTGCCAGCAGCGTAGGGACGGGGGGGCCGGGTACGCAGTATTTT. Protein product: CASSVGTGGPGTQYF.

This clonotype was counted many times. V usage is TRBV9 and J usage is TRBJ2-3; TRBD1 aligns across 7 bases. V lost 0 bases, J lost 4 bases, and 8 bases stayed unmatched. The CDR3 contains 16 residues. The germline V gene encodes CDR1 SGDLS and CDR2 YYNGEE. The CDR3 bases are TGTGCCAGCAGCGTAGACACAGGGGATCCCCCAGATACGCAGTATTTT. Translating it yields CASSVDTGDPPDTQYF.

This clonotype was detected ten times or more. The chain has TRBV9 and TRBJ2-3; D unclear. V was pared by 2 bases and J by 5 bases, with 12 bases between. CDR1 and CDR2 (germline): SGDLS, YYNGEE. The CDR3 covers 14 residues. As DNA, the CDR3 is TGTGCCAGCAGCGTCCCCTTGTCGGGAGATACGCAGTATTTT. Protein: CASSVPLSGDTQYF.

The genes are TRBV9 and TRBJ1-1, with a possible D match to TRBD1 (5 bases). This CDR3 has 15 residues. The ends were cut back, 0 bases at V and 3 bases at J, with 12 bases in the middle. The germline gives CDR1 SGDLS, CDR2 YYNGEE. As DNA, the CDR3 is TGTGCCAGCAGCGTAGCTACCGGGGCGGACACTGAAGCTTTCTTT. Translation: CASSVATGADTEAFF.

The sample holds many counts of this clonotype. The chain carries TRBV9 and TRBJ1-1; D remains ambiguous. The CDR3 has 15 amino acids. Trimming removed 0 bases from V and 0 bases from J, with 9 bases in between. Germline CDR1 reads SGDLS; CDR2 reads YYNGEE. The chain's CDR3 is CASSVEGTMNTEAFF. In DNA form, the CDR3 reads TGTGCCAGCAGCGTAGAAGGCACGATGAACACTGAAGCTTTCTTT.

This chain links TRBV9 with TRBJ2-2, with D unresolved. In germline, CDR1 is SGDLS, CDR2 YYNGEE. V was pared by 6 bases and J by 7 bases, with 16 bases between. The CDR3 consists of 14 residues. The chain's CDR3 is CASKAVDRGGELFF. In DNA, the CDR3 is TGTGCCAGCAAAGCAGTCGACCGCGGCGGGGAGCTGTTTTTT.

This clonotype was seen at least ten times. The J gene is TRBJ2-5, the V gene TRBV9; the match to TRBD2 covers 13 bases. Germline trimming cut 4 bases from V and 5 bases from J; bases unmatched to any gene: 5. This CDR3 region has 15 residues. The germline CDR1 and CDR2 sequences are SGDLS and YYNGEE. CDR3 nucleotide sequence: TGTGCCAGCAGCCCGGGACTAGCGGGGATCGAGACCCAGTACTTC. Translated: CASSPGLAGIETQYF.

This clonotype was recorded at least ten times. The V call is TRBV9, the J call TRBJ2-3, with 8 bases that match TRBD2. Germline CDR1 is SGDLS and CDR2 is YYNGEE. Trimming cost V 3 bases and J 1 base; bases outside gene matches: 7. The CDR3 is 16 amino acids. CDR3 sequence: CASSATGTRGTDTQYF. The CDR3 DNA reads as TGTGCCAGCAGCGCTACCGGGACTAGGGGCACAGATACGCAGTATTTT.

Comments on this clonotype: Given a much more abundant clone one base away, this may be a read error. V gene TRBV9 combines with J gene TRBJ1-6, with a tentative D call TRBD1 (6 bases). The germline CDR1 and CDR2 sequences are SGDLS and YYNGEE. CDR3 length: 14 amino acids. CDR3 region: CPSSVGGYNSPLHF. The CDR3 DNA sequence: TGTCCCAGCAGCGTAGGGGGTTATAATTCACCCCTCCACTTT.

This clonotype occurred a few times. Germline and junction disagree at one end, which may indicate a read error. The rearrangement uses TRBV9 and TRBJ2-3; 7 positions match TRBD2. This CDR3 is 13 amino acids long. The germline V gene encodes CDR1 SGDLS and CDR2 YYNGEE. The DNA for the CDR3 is TGTGCCAGCAGCCCGCCGGGAGGCAGTACTTGGGATTTT. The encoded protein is CASSPPGGSTWDF.

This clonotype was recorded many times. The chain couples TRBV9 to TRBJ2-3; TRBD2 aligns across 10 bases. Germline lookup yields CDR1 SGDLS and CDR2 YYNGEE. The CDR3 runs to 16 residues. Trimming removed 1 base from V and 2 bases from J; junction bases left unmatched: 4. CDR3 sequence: CASSVSSGGVTDTQYF. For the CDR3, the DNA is TGTGCCAGCAGCGTATCAAGCGGGGGGGTCACAGATACGCAGTATTTT.

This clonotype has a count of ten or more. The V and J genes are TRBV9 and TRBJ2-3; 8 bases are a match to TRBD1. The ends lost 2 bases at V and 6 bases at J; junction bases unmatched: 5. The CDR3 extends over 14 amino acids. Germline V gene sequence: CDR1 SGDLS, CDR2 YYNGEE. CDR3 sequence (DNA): TGTGCCAGCAGCGTTCGGACAGGGACGGATACGCAGTATTTT. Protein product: CASSVRTGTDTQYF.

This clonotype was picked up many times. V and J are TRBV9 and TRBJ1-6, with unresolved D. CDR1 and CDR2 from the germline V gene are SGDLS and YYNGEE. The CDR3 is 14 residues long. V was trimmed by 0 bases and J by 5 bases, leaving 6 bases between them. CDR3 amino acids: CASSVGRDNSPLHF. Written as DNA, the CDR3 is TGTGCCAGCAGCGTAGGAAGAGATAATTCACCCCTCCACTTT.

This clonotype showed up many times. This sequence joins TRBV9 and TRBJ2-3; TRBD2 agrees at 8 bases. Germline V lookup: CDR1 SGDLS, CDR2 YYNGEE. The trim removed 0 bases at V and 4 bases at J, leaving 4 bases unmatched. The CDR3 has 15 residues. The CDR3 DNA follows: TGTGCCAGCAGCGTAGACGGGAGGGCCGCAGATACGCAGTATTTT. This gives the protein CASSVDGRAADTQYF.